The present TCR beta chain was sequenced within a study of T-cell memory formation after mild COVID-19. Across the whole study: TCR clusters mostly belonged to single donors. The study's findings and limits: Contracting clones from day 15 to 85 showed balanced CD4/CD8; later expanders favored CD4+. Confirmation of SARS-CoV-2 specificity was lacking for second-wave clones peaking day 37. Certain responding clones were present in pre-infection memory, suggesting participation of cross-reactive memory.

The CDR3 is made up of 17 amino acids. Germline V gives CDR1 MGHRA, CDR2 YSYEKL. Unmatched junction bases numbered 4, after V lost 0 bases and J lost 0 bases. Note on this clonotype: Its antigen is not known.

TCRdb reprocessed the 5' RACE reads with MiXCR, giving one entry per CDR3 protein. The sample has about 340,000 distinct CDR3 sequences, approximately 13% seen once. The receptor comes from a young man who had mild COVID-19 (a few samples of this study predate the infection). Cell type and time point are not known. V and J are TRBV4-1 and TRBJ2-7; 11 positions agree with TRBD1. The specimen was PBMCs or a T cell subset sorted from them (not recorded which). The CDR3 nucleotides read TGCGCCAGCAGCCAAGAAGTGGGGACAGGGGGCTCCTACGAGCAGTACTTC. Protein sequence: CASSQEVGTGGSYEQYF.